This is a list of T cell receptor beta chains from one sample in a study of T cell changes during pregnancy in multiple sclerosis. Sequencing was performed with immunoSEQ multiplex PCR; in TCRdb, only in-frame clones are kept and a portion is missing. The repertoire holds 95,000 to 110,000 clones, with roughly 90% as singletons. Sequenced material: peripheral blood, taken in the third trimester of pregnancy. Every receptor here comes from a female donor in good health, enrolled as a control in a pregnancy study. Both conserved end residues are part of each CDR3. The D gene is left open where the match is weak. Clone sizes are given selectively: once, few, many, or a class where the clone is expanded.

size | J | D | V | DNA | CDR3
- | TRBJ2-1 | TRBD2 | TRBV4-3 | TGCGCCAGCAGCCAAGAATTGGGACTAGGCTTGGGCAATGAGCAGTTCTTC | CASSQELGLGLGNEQFF
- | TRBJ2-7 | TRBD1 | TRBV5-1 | TGCGCCAGCAGCCCCTGGACAGGGGAAACCTCCTACGAGCAGTACTTC | CASSPWTGETSYEQYF
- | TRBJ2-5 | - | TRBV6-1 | TGTGCCAGCAGTGATATGGGCAGGGAAGAGACCCAGTACTTC | CASSDMGREETQYF
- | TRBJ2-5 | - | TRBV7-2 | TGTGCCAGCAGCTTAGGCCCCCAGGGAGAGACCCAGTACTTC | CASSLGPQGETQYF
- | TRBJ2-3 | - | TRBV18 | TGTGCCAGCTCGTCGAATCTGGGGCGCACAGATACGCAGTATTTT | CASSSNLGRTDTQYF
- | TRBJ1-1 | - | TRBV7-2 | TGTGCCAGCAGCTGGGGGGGAGGAACTGAAGCTTTCTTT | CASSWGGGTEAFF
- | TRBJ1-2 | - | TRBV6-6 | TGTGCCAGCAGTTACGGGGGCAGAAACTATGGCTACACCTTC | CASSYGGRNYGYTF
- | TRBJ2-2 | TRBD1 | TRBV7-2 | TGTGCCAGCAGCTCCAACAGGGGACGGACCGGGGAGCTGTTTTTT | CASSSNRGRTGELFF
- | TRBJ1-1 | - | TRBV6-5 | TGCGCCAGCAGCAGCCGGGACACCTGGAACACTGAAGCTTTCTTT | CASSSRDTWNTEAFF
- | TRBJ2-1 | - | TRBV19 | TGTGCCAGTAGTATAGAGGCGGGCGGTCAGTTCTTC | CASSIEAGGQFF
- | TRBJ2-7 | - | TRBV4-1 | TGCGCCAGCAGCCAAGGGATGGAGAATGTTTTCGAGCAGTACTTC | CASSQGMENVFEQYF
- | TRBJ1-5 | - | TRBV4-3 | TGCGCCAGCAGCCAAGATAGTGCCTCTCGATCGACCCAGCATTTT | CASSQDSASRSTQHF
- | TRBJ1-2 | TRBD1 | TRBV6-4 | TGTGCCAGCAGTGAGGGACAGTCTTCTGGCTACACCTTC | CASSEGQSSGYTF
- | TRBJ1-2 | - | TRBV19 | TGTGCCAGTAGTAACGGGGGTGGGAACTATGGCTACACCTTC | CASSNGGGNYGYTF
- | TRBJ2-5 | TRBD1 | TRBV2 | TGTGCCAGCAGTGTTGCCGGGACAGGGTACCGTGAAGAGACCCAGTACTTC | CASSVAGTGYREETQYF
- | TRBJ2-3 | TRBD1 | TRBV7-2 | TGTGCCAGCAGTTCAACGATAGGGACAGCGGATACGCAGTATTTT | CASSSTIGTADTQYF
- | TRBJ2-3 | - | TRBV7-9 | TGTGCCAGCAGCTTAGTTCGGTGGGGCCGGACAGATACGCAGTATTTT | CASSLVRWGRTDTQYF
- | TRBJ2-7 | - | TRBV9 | TGTGCCAGCAGCGATCTGTACGAGCAGTACTTC | CASSDLYEQYF
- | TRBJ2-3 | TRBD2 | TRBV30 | TGTGCCTGGAGTGCTGGACTAGCGGGGAGCACAGATACGCAGTATTTT | CAWSAGLAGSTDTQYF
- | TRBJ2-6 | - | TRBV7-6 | TGTGCCAGCAGCTTCGCTAGTGGGGCCAACGTCCTGACTTTC | CASSFASGANVLTF
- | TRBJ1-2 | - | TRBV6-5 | TGTGCCAGCAGTTATAGGGGGAAGAGCTATGGCTACACCTTC | CASSYRGKSYGYTF
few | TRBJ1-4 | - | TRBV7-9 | TGTGCCAGCAGCCGCGGGGCAGGGTCGGAAAAACTGTTTTTT | CASSRGAGSEKLFF
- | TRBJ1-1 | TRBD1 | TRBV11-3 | TGTGCCAGCAGCGCCGGACAGGGTATCACTGAAGCTTTCTTT | CASSAGQGITEAFF
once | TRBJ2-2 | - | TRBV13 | TGTGCCAGCCGCCCCTCCCCGGGAGCTGATAACACCGGGGAGCTGTTTTTT | CASRPSPGADNTGELFF
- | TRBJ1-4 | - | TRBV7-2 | TGTGCCAGCAGTTTAAACTCCCCGGGTGAAAAACTGTTTTTT | CASSLNSPGEKLFF
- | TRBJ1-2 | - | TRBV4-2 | TGTGCCAGCAGCCAAGAGGGGGGGCGCTCAGGTGGCTACACCTTC | CASSQEGGRSGGYTF
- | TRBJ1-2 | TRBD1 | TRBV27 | TGTGCCAGCAGTACTACCTCCGGGACAGACCACTATGGCTACACCTTC | CASSTTSGTDHYGYTF
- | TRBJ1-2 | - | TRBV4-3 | TGCGCCAGCAGCCAAGATTTGGTAGGAGATGGCTACACCTTC | CASSQDLVGDGYTF
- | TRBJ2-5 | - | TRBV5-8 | TGTGCCAGCAGCTTGGTTTATATCGGGGGGCGAGAGGAGACCCAGTACTTC | CASSLVYIGGREETQYF
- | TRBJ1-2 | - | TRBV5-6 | TGTGCCAGCACCCAACAGGGTAGCGGCTACACCTTC | CASTQQGSGYTF
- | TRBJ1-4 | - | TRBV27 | TGTGCCAGCAGTTTCGGGGGGCCTTACGGAAAACTGTTTTTT | CASSFGGPYGKLFF
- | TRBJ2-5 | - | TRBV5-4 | TGTGCCAGCAGCCCCCGGGACTGGGAGACCCAGTACTTC | CASSPRDWETQYF
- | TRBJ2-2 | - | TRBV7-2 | TGTGCCAGCAGCTTAGATGCGCAGAACACCGGGGAGCTGTTTTTT | CASSLDAQNTGELFF
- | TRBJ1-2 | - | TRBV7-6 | TGTGCCAGCAGCTCCCCCTTGGAGGGGATCAATGGCTACACCTTC | CASSSPLEGINGYTF
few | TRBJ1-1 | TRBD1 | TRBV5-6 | TGTGCCAGCAGACCCCAGGGGGTGAGCACTGAAGCTTTCTTT | CASRPQGVSTEAFF
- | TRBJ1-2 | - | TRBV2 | TGTGCCAGCAGCCAACCCAGGAATGGGTATGGCTACACCTTC | CASSQPRNGYGYTF
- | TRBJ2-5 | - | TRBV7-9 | TGTGCCAGCAGAACCGTCCCGAACGCAGGGGAGACCCAGTACTTC | CASRTVPNAGETQYF
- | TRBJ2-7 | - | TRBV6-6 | TGTGCCAGCAGTTACCGGCCTACAGGGAGCTACGAGCAGTACTTC | CASSYRPTGSYEQYF
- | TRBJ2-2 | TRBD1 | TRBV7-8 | TGTGCCAGCAGCCTCAGGGACAGGGTAAACACCGGGGAGCTGTTTTTT | CASSLRDRVNTGELFF
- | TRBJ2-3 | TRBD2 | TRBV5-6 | TGTGCCAGCAGCTTGGGGGCGGGGGGGTCCACAGATACGCAGTATTTT | CASSLGAGGSTDTQYF
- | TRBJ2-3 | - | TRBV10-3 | TGTGCCATCAGTGAGGGGATGCGGGGAACTCGCACAGATACGCAGTATTTT | CAISEGMRGTRTDTQYF
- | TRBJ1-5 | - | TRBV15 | TGTGCCACCAGCAGGAGGGGGTTGAGCAATCAGCCCCAGCATTTT | CATSRRGLSNQPQHF
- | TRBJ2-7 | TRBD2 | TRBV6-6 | TGTGCCAGCACGGAGCGGGAGAGCTCCTACGAGCAGTACTTC | CASTERESSYEQYF
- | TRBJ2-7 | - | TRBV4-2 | TGTGCCAGCAGCCAAGAGCCTAGCGAAGCCTACGAGCAGTACTTC | CASSQEPSEAYEQYF
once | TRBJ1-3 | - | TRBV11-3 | TGTGCCAGCAGCCCGGCGGCAGGGGGAAACACCATATATTTT | CASSPAAGGNTIYF
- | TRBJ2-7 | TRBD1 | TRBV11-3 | TGTGCCAGCAGCACACACAGGGGGAACTACGAGCAGTACTTC | CASSTHRGNYEQYF
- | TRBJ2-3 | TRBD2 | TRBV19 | TGTGCCAGTACCAAGAGTTTGGGGGCGGGGGGAGATACGCAGTATTTT | CASTKSLGAGGDTQYF
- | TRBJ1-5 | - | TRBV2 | TGTGCCAGCAGCGGGGTGGGGCCCCAGCATTTT | CASSGVGPQHF
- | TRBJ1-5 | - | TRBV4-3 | TGCGCCAGCAGCCAGGTCTTCGAGGGCCGGCAGCCCCAGCATTTT | CASSQVFEGRQPQHF
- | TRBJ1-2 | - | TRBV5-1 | TGCGCCAGCAGCCTCGACAGCTATGGCTACACCTTC | CASSLDSYGYTF
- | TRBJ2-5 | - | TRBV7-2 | TGTGCCAGCAGCGGGACGCGGTCAGGGGCTGAGACCCAGTACTTC | CASSGTRSGAETQYF
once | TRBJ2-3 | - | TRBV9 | TGTGCCAGCAGCTTTCCCCGGGACTCCGAAAGCACAGATACGCAGTATTTT | CASSFPRDSESTDTQYF
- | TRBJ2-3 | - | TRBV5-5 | TGTGCCAGCAGCTTGGGGTCGGTCACAGATACGCAGTATTTT | CASSLGSVTDTQYF
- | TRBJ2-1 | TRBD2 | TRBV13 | TGTGCCAGCAGCTTAGGGACTAGCGGATACAATGAGCAGTTCTTC | CASSLGTSGYNEQFF
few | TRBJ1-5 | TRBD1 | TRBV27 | TGTGCCAGTCCTAGGGGGGACAGGAGGGGCAATCAGCCCCAGCATTTT | CASPRGDRRGNQPQHF
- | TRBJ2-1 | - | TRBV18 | TGTGCCAGCTCACCGGGGCGGAGTAACAATGAGCAGTTCTTC | CASSPGRSNNEQFF
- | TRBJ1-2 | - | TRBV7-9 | TGTGCCAGCAGCTTCGGGGGGCCTGGCTACACCTTC | CASSFGGPGYTF
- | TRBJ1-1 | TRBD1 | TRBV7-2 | TGTGCCAGCAGCCCACTAAGACGGGACAGCACTGAAGCTTTCTTT | CASSPLRRDSTEAFF
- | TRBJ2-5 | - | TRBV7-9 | TGTGCCAGCAGCTTAGAGGTGGAACGACTTCCTCTATACACAGAGACCCAGTACTTC | CASSLEVERLPLYTETQYF
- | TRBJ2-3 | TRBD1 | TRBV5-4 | TGTGCCAGCAGCCACCGGGACAGGGACGCAGATACGCAGTATTTT | CASSHRDRDADTQYF